This entry features one T cell receptor beta chain sequence. Its antigen has not been determined. Base qualities are not at hand, and no much larger clone is one base apart. Another Seattle source contributed samples from volunteer blood donors who had recovered from COVID-19. The collaborating institutions used their own protocols to collect whole blood in K2EDTA tubes. For TCRbeta analysis, collaborators shipped samples in one of three forms: frozen whole blood, isolated PBMCs, or DNA extracted from either of those sample types. This sample stems from a study of blood T cell repertoires in COVID-19 (dated by TCRdb to about 2020). The study in broad terms: Samples covering the acute and convalescent phases of COVID-19 were provided by collaborators in the United States, Italy and Spain. The prospective study material was composed of cDNA or gDNA derived from T cells, B-cell-depleted T cells, or PBMCs. Deeply sampled blood TCRbeta repertoires from subjects exposed to, actively infected with, or recovered from COVID-19 were included in the dataset. The repertoires were released in a freely available public database meant as a resource for research on the immune response to SARS-CoV-2. The samples were drawn from two sources: the first 160 participants of the ongoing ImmuneRACE study, and some 1,300 subjects contributed by 6 global collaborators. The sample metadata nearly always contained a de-identified subject ID, COVID-19 status, age in years and sex. Where available, HLA class I and class II types were taken from metadata supplied by the sample provider and were not determined by assay-based typing. What the research found in general, with its limitations: How much clinical and demographic metadata was included differed by source and by participant, and the metadata was provided uncurated.

TCRbeta CDR3 regions were amplified from genomic DNA by means of the immunoSEQ Assay, a bias-controlled multiplex PCR. Concerning the study's data processing: The number of nucleated cells in each sample was estimated from the amplification of reference gene primers within the assay. Sequence reads were collapsed and filtered to measure the absolute abundance of every unique TCRbeta CDR3 rearrangement. For each sample, productive Simpson clonality was calculated as the square root of Simpson's diversity index across productive rearrangements. What TCRdb holds here is the immuneACCESS table cut down to in-frame rearrangements. Part of the clones is not present; checked against another copy, under half of the missing clones reflect an unresolved V gene, and the others are unexplained. For V, J and clone size, that table is used; D and trimming come from the DNA. In this sample the table shows nearly 250,000 clones, 86% of which occur a single time. 1.6% of the sample is held by the ten biggest clonotypes.

Here V drops 1 base and J drops 4 bases, and the junction holds 4 bases not matched to any gene. The CDR3 numbers 15 residues from cysteine through phenylalanine. CDR3 DNA only is kept here, 45 bases in frame from base 1. As encoded in the germline V gene, CDR1 is LGHNA while CDR2 is YSLEER. The receptor's source is a woman aged 55-70 years who had recovered from COVID-19. Here the chain combines TRBV4-3 and TRBJ1-2; TRBD1 aligns with 9 central bases. The specimen was peripheral blood. CDR3 protein: CASSQAGTGTYGYTF. The DNA is as follows: TGCGCCAGCAGCCAAGCCGGGACAGGGACCTATGGCTACACCTTC.